One sample yielded the 7 T cell receptor beta chains listed below, sequenced in a study of Ad26.COV2.S vaccination and SARS-CoV-2 variants. Treatment described: 15 to 20 received Ad26.COV2.S at low or high dose, single or two shots; roughly five received placebo; per-sample allocation not given. Sampling took place 63 days after the first vaccine or placebo injection. Data came from immunoSEQ multiplex PCR; TCRdb stores just in-frame clones and leaves some out. The sample shows approximately 410,000 clones, 88% of them seen only once. This material consisted of peripheral blood, taken in a trial of Ad26.COV2.S vaccine versus placebo. These receptors were obtained from a person between 18 and 65 years old who received the Ad26.COV2.S COVID-19 vaccine or a placebo.

V gene TRBV6-2 or TRBV6-3 combines with J gene TRBJ2-5; D assignment may be TRBD1 or TRBD2 (6 bases each). The germline gives CDR1 MNHEY, CDR2 SVGEGT. V was cut by 5 bases and J by 4 bases, with 17 bases left in between. The length of the CDR3 is 15 residues. CDR3 in DNA: TGTGCCAGCAGTCTACAGGGCCTCGGGGGAGAGACCCAGTACTTC. This codes for CASSLQGLGGETQYF.

V usage is TRBV19 and J usage is TRBJ2-2, with 7 bases lining up with TRBD1. The CDR3 is 13 residues long. The germline V gene has CDR1 LNHDA and CDR2 SQIVND (reference sequence). With 5 bases clipped from V and 5 bases from J, the junction kept 2 bases outside the gene matches. In DNA form, the CDR3 reads TGTGCCAGTAGTGACAGGGTTACCGGGGAGCTGTTTTTT. Amino acids: CASSDRVTGELFF.

J is TRBJ2-2 and V is TRBV7-3, with 8 bases lining up with TRBD2. The J segment lost 0 bases and the V segment lost 3 bases, leaving 3 bases of the junction unmatched. There are 16 residues in the CDR3. In germline, CDR1 is SGHTA, CDR2 FQGTGA. The CDR3 DNA reads as TGTGCCAGCAGCTTGCGGCGGGGGGCGAACACCGGGGAGCTGTTTTTT. This encodes CASSLRRGANTGELFF.

This clone was observed once. The rearrangement uses TRBV11-1 and TRBJ2-5; 7 bases match TRBD2. CDR1 and CDR2 (germline): SGHAT, FQDESV (reference sequence). V trimming: 3 bases; J trimming: 2 bases; junction bases outside the gene matches: 6. There are 15 residues in the CDR3. The CDR3: CASSFGGGPQETQYF. The CDR3, as DNA: TGTGCCAGCAGCTTTGGGGGGGGACCGCAAGAGACCCAGTACTTC.

This chain joins TRBV5-1 and TRBJ1-4, with 7 bases identical to TRBD1. J lost 2 bases, V lost 4 bases, and 5 bases had no gene match. This CDR3 spans 15 amino acids. The germline V gene encodes CDR1 SGHRS and CDR2 YFSETQ. CDR3 sequence: CASSTQGMTNEKLFF. The CDR3 DNA reads as TGCGCCAGCAGCACACAGGGGATGACTAATGAAAAACTGTTTTTT.

The chain is built from TRBV9 and TRBJ2-7, with D perhaps matching TRBD2 (5 bases). V was clipped by 0 bases and J by 2 bases, with 9 bases between them. Germline CDR1 SGDLS, CDR2 YYNGEE. There are 14 residues in the CDR3. CDR3 in DNA: TGTGCCAGCAGCGTAGCGGGGTCCGCCTACGAGCAGTACTTC. Amino acid sequence: CASSVAGSAYEQYF.

The chain is built from TRBV15 and TRBJ1-2; TRBD1 matches at 9 bases. Looked up from germline, CDR1 is LNHNV and CDR2 is YYDKDF (reference sequence). CDR3 size: 15 residues. Germline trimming cut 0 bases from V and 4 bases from J; bases unmatched to any gene: 3. CDR3 sequence reads: CATSREGTGFYGYTF. CDR3 coding DNA: TGTGCCACCAGCAGAGAAGGGACAGGGTTCTATGGCTACACCTTC.